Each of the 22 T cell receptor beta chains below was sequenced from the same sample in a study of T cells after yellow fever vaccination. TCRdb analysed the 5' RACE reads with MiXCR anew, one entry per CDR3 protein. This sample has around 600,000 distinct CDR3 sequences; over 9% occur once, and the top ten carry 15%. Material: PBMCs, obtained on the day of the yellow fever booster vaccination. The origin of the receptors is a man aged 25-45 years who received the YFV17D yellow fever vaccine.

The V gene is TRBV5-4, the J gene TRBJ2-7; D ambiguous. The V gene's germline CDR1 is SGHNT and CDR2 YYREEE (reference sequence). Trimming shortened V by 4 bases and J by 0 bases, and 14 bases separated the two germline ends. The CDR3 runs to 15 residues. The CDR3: CASSPSPTSSYEQYF. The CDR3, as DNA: TGTGCCAGCAGCCCAAGTCCTACGTCCTCCTACGAGCAGTACTTC.

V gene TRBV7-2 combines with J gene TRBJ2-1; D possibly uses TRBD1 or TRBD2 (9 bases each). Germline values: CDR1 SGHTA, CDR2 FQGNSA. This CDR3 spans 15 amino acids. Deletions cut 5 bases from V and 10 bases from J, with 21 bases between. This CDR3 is CASSKDRGLAVEQFF. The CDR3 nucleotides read TGTGCCAGCAGCAAGGACAGGGGACTAGCCGTAGAGCAGTTCTTC.

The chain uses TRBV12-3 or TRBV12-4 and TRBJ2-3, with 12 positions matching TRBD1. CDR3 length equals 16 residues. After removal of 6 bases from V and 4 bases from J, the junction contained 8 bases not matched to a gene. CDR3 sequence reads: CASRDRDRGLPDTQYF. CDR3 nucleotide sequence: TGTGCCAGCAGAGACCGGGACAGGGGGCTCCCAGATACGCAGTATTTT.

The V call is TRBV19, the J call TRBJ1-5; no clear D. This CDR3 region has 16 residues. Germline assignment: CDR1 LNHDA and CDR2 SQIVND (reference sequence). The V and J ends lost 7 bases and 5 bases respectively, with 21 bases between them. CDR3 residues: CASKVGPGPIDQPQHF. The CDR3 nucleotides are TGTGCCAGTAAGGTAGGTCCAGGACCGATAGATCAGCCCCAGCATTTT.

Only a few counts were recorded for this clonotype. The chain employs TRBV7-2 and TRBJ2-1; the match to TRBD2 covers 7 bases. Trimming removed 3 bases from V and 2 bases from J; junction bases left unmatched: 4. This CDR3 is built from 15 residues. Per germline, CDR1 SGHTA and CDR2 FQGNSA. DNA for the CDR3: TGTGCCAGCAGCTTCCAGGGAGGGGCCTACAATGAGCAGTTCTTC. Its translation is CASSFQGGAYNEQFF. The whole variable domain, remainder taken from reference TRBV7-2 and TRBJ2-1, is GAGVSQSPSNKVTEKGKDVELRCDPISGHTALYWYRQSLGQGLEFLIYFQGNSAPDKSGLPSDRFSAERTGGSVSTLTIQRTQQEDSAVYLCASSFQGGAYNEQFFGPGTRLTVL.

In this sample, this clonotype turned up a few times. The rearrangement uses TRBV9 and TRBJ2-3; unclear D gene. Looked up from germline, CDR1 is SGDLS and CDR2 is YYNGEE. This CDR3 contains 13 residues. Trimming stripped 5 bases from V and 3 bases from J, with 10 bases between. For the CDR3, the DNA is TGTGCCAGCAGTGAAGGGTTTACAGATACGCAGTATTTT. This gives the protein CASSEGFTDTQYF.

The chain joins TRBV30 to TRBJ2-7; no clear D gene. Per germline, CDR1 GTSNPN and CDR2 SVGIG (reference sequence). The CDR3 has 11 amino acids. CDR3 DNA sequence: TGTGCGTGGGCAACGGGTTACGAGCAGTACTTC. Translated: CAWATGYEQYF.

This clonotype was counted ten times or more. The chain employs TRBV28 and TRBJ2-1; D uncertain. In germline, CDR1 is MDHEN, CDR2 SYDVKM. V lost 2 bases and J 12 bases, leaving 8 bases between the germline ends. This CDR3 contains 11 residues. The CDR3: CASSLGYVQFF. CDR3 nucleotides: TGTGCCAGCAGTTTAGGGTACGTGCAGTTCTTC.

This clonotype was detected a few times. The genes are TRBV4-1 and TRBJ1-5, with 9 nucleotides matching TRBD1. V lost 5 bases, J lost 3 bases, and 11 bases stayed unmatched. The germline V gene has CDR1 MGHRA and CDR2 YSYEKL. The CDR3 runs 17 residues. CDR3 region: CASSFYPGTGFNQPQHF. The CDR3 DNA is TGCGCCAGCAGCTTCTACCCCGGGACAGGGTTCAATCAGCCCCAGCATTTT.

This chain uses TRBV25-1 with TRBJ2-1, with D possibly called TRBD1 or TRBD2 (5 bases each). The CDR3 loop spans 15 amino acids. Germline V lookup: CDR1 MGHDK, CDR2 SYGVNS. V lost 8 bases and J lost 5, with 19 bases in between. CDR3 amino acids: CASGNRDRGHNEQFF. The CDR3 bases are TGTGCCAGCGGGAACCGGGATCGGGGCCACAATGAGCAGTTCTTC. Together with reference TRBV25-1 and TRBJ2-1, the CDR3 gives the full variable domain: EADIYQTPRYLVIGTGKKITLECSQTMGHDKMYWYQQDPGMELHLIHYSYGVNSTEKGDLSSESTVSRIRTEHFPLTLESARPSHTSQYLCASGNRDRGHNEQFFGPGTRLTVL.

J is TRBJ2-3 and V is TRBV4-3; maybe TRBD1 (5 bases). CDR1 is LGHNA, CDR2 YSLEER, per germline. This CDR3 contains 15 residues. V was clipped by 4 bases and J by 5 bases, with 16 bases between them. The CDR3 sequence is CASSPLGQDLDTQYF. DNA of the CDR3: TGCGCCAGCAGCCCATTGGGGCAAGACCTAGATACGCAGTATTTT.

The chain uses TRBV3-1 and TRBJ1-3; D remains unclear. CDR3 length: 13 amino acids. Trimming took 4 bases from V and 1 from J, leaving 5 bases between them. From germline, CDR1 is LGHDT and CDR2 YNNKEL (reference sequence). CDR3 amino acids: CASSRFSGNTIYF. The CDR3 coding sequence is TGTGCCAGCAGCCGCTTTTCTGGAAACACCATATATTTT.

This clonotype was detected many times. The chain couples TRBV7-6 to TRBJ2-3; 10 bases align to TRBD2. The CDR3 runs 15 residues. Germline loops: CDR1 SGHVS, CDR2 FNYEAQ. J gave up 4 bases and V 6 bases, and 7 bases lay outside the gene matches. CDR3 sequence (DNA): TGTGCCAGCAGTAGCCTAGCGGGAGCGGCAGATACGCAGTATTTT. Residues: CASSSLAGAADTQYF.

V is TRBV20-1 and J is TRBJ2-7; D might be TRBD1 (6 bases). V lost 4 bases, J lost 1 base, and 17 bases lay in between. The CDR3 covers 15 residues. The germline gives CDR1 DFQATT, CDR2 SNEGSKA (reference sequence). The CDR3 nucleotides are TGCAGTGCTAACCCCGGGACATCCCTTTCCTACGAGCAGTACTTC. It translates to CSANPGTSLSYEQYF.

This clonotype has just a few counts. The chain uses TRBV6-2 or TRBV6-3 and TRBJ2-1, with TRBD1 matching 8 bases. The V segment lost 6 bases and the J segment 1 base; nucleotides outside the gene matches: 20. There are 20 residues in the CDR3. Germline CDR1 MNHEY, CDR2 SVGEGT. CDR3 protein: CASSLPLGQGSGGSYNEQFF. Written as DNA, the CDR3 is TGTGCCAGCAGCCTCCCCCTTGGACAGGGTTCGGGCGGGTCCTACAATGAGCAGTTCTTC.

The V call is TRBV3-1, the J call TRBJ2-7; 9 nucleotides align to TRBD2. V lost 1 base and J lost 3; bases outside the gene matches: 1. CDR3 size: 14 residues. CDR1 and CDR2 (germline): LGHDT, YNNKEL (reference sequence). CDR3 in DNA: TGTGCCAGCAGCCAAGGAGCGGGAGGCTACGAGCAGTACTTC. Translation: CASSQGAGGYEQYF.

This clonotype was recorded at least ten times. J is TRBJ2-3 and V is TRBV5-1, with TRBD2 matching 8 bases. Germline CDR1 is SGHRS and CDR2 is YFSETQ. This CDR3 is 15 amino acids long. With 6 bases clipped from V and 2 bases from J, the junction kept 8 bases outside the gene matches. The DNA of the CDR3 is TGCGCCAGCAAGCCGACTAGCGAGTTCACAGATACGCAGTATTTT. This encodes CASKPTSEFTDTQYF.

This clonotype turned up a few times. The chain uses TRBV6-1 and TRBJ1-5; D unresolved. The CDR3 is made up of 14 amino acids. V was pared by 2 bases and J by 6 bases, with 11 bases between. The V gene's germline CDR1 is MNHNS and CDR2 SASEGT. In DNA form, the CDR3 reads TGTGCCAGCAGTGAAACCCAACCCAGTCAGCCCCAGCATTTT. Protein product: CASSETQPSQPQHF.

The CDR3 coding sequence is TGCAGTGCCTCTAGCGGGAGGGACACCGGGGAGCTGTTTTTT. This translates into CSASSGRDTGELFF. The rearrangement joins TRBV20-1 to TRBJ2-2; 12 positions agree with TRBD2. The CDR3 has 14 residues. J gave up 3 bases and V 6 bases, and 2 bases lay outside the gene matches. Per germline, CDR1 DFQATT and CDR2 SNEGSKA (reference sequence).

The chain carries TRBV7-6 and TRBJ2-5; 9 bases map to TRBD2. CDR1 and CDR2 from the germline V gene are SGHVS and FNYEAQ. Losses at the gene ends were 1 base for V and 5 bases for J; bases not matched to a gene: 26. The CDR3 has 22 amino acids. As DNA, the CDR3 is TGTGCCAGCAGCTTAGTCCCCGAACGCCCCTCCCCAATAGCGGGAGTCACGGAGACCCAGTACTTC. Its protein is CASSLVPERPSPIAGVTETQYF.

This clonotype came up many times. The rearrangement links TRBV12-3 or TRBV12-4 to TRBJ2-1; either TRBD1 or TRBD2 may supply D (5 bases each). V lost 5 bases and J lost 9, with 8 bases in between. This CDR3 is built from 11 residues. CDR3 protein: CASSPGTEQFF. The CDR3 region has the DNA TGTGCCAGCAGTCCCGGGACTGAGCAGTTCTTC.

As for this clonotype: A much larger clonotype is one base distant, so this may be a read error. The CDR3 DNA reads TGTGCCAGCAGCGTAGAGGGGAATTCACCCCTCCACTTT. Encoded protein: CASSVEGNSPLHF. V usage is TRBV9 and J usage is TRBJ1-6; weak D call: TRBD1 (5 bases). This CDR3 has 13 residues. Germline CDR1 SGDLS, CDR2 YYNGEE. Between the trimmed V and J ends, which lost 0 bases and 7 bases, there was a span of 5 bases.